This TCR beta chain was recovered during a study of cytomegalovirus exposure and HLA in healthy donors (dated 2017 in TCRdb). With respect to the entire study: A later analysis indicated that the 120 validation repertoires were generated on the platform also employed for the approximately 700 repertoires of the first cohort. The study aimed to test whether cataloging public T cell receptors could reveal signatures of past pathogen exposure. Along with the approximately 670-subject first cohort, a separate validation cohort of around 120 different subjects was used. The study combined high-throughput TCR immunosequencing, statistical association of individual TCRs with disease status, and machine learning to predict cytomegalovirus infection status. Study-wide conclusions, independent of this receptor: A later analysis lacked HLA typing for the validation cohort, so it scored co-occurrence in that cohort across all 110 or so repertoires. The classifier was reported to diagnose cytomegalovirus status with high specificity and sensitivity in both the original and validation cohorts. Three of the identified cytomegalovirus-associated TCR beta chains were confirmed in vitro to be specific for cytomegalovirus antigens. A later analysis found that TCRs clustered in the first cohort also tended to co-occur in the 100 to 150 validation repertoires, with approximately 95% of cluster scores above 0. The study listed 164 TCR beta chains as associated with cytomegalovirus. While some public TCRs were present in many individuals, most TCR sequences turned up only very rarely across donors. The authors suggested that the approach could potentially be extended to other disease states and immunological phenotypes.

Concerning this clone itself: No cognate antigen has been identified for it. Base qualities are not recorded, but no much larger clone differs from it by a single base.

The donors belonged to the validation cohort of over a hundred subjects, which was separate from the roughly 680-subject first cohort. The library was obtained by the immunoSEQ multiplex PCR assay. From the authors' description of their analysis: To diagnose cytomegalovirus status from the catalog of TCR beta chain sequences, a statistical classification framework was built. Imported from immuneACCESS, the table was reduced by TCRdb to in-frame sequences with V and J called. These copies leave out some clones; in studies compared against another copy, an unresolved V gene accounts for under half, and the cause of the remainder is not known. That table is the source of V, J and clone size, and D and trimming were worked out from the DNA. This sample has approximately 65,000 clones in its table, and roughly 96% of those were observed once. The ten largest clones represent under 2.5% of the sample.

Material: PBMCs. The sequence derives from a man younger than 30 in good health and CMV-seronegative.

The DNA is TGTGCCAGCAGCCGCGAGTACGGGACAGCTACTGGAAACACCATATATTTT. The encoded protein is CASSREYGTATGNTIYF. Recombination linked TRBV4-2 to TRBJ1-3, and 7 junction bases match TRBD1. According to the germline V gene, CDR1 reads LGHNA and CDR2 reads YNFKEQ. Unmatched junction bases come to 11, with V trimmed by 4 bases and J by 2 bases. Measured from the cysteine to the phenylalanine, the CDR3 is 17 residues long. Only the CDR3 DNA is retained, 51 bases long and in frame from the first base.